Listed below are T cell receptor beta chains from one sample, sequenced in a study of T cells in Graves' hyperthyroidism and ophthalmopathy. TCRdb re-analysed the multiplex PCR reads in MiXCR, keeping a single row per CDR3 protein. The table shows about half a million distinct CDR3 sequences, with approximately 25% occurring only once. The sample consisted of blood. The source of these receptors is a woman aged 25 to 45 with Graves' ophthalmopathy. CDR3s include the opening cysteine and the closing phenylalanine or tryptophan. The order of the fields is clone size, J gene, V gene, CDR3 length, D gene, CDR3 DNA, CDR3 protein. The D gene is left open where the match is weak. The size entry is marked missing in some rows and otherwise reads once, few, many or a size class.

>few|TRBJ2-7|TRBV5-1|16|TRBD1
TGCGCCAGCAGCTTGGAGGGCCGGGACAGTTCCTACGAGCAGTACTTC
CASSLEGRDSSYEQYF
>many|TRBJ2-5|TRBV5-1|14|-
TGCGCCAGCAGAGTAGGACACCAACAAGAGACCCAGTACTTC
CASRVGHQQETQYF
>once|TRBJ1-1|TRBV7-9|14|-
TGTGCCAGCACCCCAGAGGGGCCGAGAACTGAAGCTTTCTTT
CASTPEGPRTEAFF
>many|TRBJ1-2|TRBV27|13|-
TGTGCCAGCTCTTATTCGCGGGGAGGAGGCTACACCTTC
CASSYSRGGGYTF
>many|TRBJ1-2|TRBV18|17|-
TGTGCCAGCTCACCACCACTCGACTACTACGCTAACTATGGCTACACCTTC
CASSPPLDYYANYGYTF
>many|TRBJ1-3|TRBV24-1|10|-
TGTGCCATCGTCGGAAACACCATATATTTT
CAIVGNTIYF
>-|TRBJ1-2|TRBV20-1|13|-
TGCAGTGCTAGACCTGGACCGGCGGATGGCTACACCTTC
CSARPGPADGYTF
>-|TRBJ1-2|TRBV4-3|15|-
TGCGCCAGCAGCCAAGAGGGCAAAGGCTTCCTTGGCTACACCTTC
CASSQEGKGFLGYTF
>many|TRBJ2-5|TRBV6-5|13|-
TGTGCCAGCAGTTACGAACAGAAAGAGACCCAGTACTTC
CASSYEQKETQYF
>-|TRBJ1-1|TRBV12-3/TRBV12-4|15|-
TGTGCCAGCAGGAACCTACAGGGCCCGAACACTGAAGCTTTCTTT
CASRNLQGPNTEAFF
>few|TRBJ1-1|TRBV5-1|15|-
TGCGCCAGCAGCCCATTCTTGGGCCTGAACACTGAAGCTTTCTTT
CASSPFLGLNTEAFF
>many|TRBJ1-2|TRBV20-1|13|TRBD1
TGCAGTGCCCCTAGACAGGGCGGCTATGGCTACACCTTC
CSAPRQGGYGYTF
>many|TRBJ2-6|TRBV11-1|18|-
TGTGCCAGCAGCCCACCTCCTCAAACAGGTGGGGGGGCCAACGTCCTGACTTTC
CASSPPPQTGGGANVLTF
>many|TRBJ2-7|TRBV12-3/TRBV12-4|14|-
TGTGCCAGCAGTTCGGGCCAGCCCTCCTGGGAGCAGTACTTC
CASSSGQPSWEQYF
>many|TRBJ1-2|TRBV7-9|14|-
TGTGCCAGCAGTCGTACCGGGACACCCTATGGCTACACCTTC
CASSRTGTPYGYTF
>many|TRBJ2-5|TRBV15|15|-
TGTGCCACCAGCAGAGATCGAGGCTTAGCAGAGACCCAGTACTTC
CATSRDRGLAETQYF
>-|TRBJ2-5|TRBV12-3/TRBV12-4|16|-
TGTGCCAGCAGTTTTTCATTAGTAGGCGGGAAAGAGACCCAGTACTTC
CASSFSLVGGKETQYF
>-|TRBJ2-7|TRBV5-1|14|-
TGCGCCAGCAGCTTGGTTTACAGGGACTACGAGCAGTACTTC
CASSLVYRDYEQYF
>many|TRBJ2-2|TRBV12-3/TRBV12-4|16|-
TGTGCCAGCAGTTTTATCGGCGGGGTCAACACCGGGGAGCTGTTTTTT
CASSFIGGVNTGELFF
>many|TRBJ1-5|TRBV2|11|-
TGTGCCAGCAGTGCGGGACGGTTTCAGCATTTT
CASSAGRFQHF
>few|TRBJ1-5|TRBV3-1|14|-
TGTGCCAGCAGCCCCCGGGGGCTTAATCAGCCCCAGCATTTT
CASSPRGLNQPQHF
>-|TRBJ2-5|TRBV27|13|-
TGTGCCAGCTCCCCGTCGCGTGCAGAGACCCAGTACTTC
CASSPSRAETQYF
>many|TRBJ1-5|TRBV6-1|13|-
TGTGCCAGCCAGGGGTCCGGCAATCAGCCCCAGCATTTT
CASQGSGNQPQHF
>many|TRBJ1-1|TRBV28|18|TRBD1
TGTGCCAGCAGTTTAAGGGCCGGGACAGGGGTACTAAACACTGAAGCTTTCTTT
CASSLRAGTGVLNTEAFF
>few|TRBJ2-7|TRBV12-3/TRBV12-4|12|-
TGTGCCAGCAGTTTCCCGGGACGGAAGCAGTACTTC
CASSFPGRKQYF
>-|TRBJ2-5|TRBV12-3/TRBV12-4|13|-
TGTGCCAGCAGTCCAGGGGCCGCGGAGACCCAGTACTTC
CASSPGAAETQYF
>many|TRBJ1-5|TRBV19|15|-
TGTGCCAGTAGTAGAGAACTAAATAGCAATCAGCCCCAGCATTTT
CASSRELNSNQPQHF
>many|TRBJ1-2|TRBV6-1|13|TRBD1
TGTGCCAGCAGTGTGGACAGGGACTATGGCTACACCTTC
CASSVDRDYGYTF